A single sample is the source of the 30 T cell receptor beta chains below, sequenced in a study of early T cells in non-severe SARS-CoV-2 infection. TCRdb redid the calling of the 5' RACE reads with MiXCR, one entry per CDR3 protein. Among 55,000 to 75,000 distinct CDR3 sequences listed, about 8.4% were seen once. Sequenced material: whole blood. These receptors were taken from an adult who was a healthcare worker with PCR-confirmed SARS-CoV-2 infection or an uninfected control (not recorded which).

This clonotype showed up many times. The gene calls are TRBV7-2 and TRBJ2-1; D might be TRBD1 or TRBD2, each matching 5 bases. The CDR3 is 15 residues long. V lost 5 bases to trimming and J lost 5 bases, with 16 bases between them. Germline CDR1 reads SGHTA; CDR2 reads FQGNSA. CDR3 sequence (DNA): TGTGCCAGCAGCCCGGGGACGGGAAACCACAATGAGCAGTTCTTC. This gives the protein CASSPGTGNHNEQFF.

J is TRBJ2-1 and V is TRBV29-1; D is uncertain. This CDR3 comprises 12 residues. Germline V gene sequence: CDR1 SQVTM, CDR2 ANQGSEA. With 0 bases removed from V and 10 bases from J, the gap between germline ends came to 10 bases. This chain's CDR3 is CSVEDMTVEQFF. The CDR3 nucleotides are TGCAGCGTTGAAGATATGACGGTGGAGCAGTTCTTC.

This clonotype is a singleton in its sample. The gene calls are TRBV28 and TRBJ2-3; D not resolved. With 4 bases removed from V and 8 bases from J, the gap between germline ends came to 4 bases. The CDR3 is made up of 10 amino acids. Germline V gene lookup returns CDR1 MDHEN and CDR2 SYDVKM. The DNA for the CDR3 is TGTGCCAGCAGTTCCAGTACGCAGTATTTT. This gives the protein CASSSSTQYF.

Turning to this clonotype: A much more abundant neighbour one base away suggests this may be a read error. This chain connects TRBV11-2 to TRBJ2-2; D unclear. The V gene's germline CDR1 is SGHAT and CDR2 FQNNGV. This CDR3 contains 11 residues. CDR3 sequence reads: CVFPQGGELFF. In DNA form, the CDR3 reads TGTGTCTTCCCCCAAGGCGGGGAGCTGTTTTTT.

This clonotype was detected only a few times. V is TRBV11-2 and J is TRBJ2-7; no clear D. V lost 0 bases to trimming and J lost 3 bases, with 9 bases between them. The CDR3 covers 14 residues. In germline, CDR1 is SGHAT, CDR2 FQNNGV. The CDR3 reads CASSLDSEFYEQYF. CDR3 nucleotides: TGTGCCAGCAGCTTAGACAGTGAATTCTACGAGCAGTACTTC.

This clonotype was picked up a small number of times. The chain has TRBV5-1 and TRBJ1-4; no firm D call. The CDR3 covers 14 residues. The germline gives CDR1 SGHRS, CDR2 YFSETQ. The ends were cut back, 0 bases at V and 8 bases at J, with 11 bases in the middle. CDR3 region: CASSLGQEGEKLFF. CDR3 nucleotides: TGCGCCAGCAGCTTGGGCCAGGAGGGAGAAAAACTGTTTTTT.

This clonotype was seen many times. The rearrangement joins TRBV7-2 to TRBJ2-2; D remains ambiguous. The CDR3 totals 14 residues. Germline V gene sequence: CDR1 SGHTA, CDR2 FQGNSA. Trimming removed 7 bases from V and 2 bases from J, with 11 bases in between. CDR3 sequence reads: CASTRFLNTGELFF. Written as DNA, the CDR3 is TGTGCCAGCACCCGCTTCCTCAACACCGGGGAGCTGTTTTTT.

The V call is TRBV24-1, the J call TRBJ2-3; D possibly corresponds to TRBD2 (6 bases). This CDR3 is 16 amino acids long. Deletions cut 1 base from V and 5 bases from J, with 15 bases between. In germline, CDR1 is KGHDR, CDR2 SFDVKD. The CDR3 loop is CATSDFTGSRGDTQYF. The CDR3 region has the DNA TGTGCCACCAGTGATTTTACCGGGAGTCGGGGAGATACGCAGTATTTT.

A few counts support this clonotype. This chain links TRBV5-1 with TRBJ2-1, with a possible D match to TRBD1 (6 bases). This CDR3 spans 14 amino acids. Per germline, CDR1 SGHRS and CDR2 YFSETQ. V was pared by 2 bases and J by 8 bases, with 14 bases between. The CDR3 nucleotides read TGCGCCAGCAGCTTAACAGGGATTCGGGATGAGCAGTTCTTC. It specifies CASSLTGIRDEQFF.

This clonotype was detected ten times or more. The chain combines TRBV27 with TRBJ2-4; possible D gene TRBD2, 6 bases. The germline V gene has CDR1 MNHEY and CDR2 SMNVEV (reference sequence). CDR3 length: 14 amino acids. V shed 6 bases and J shed 3 bases, with 12 bases lying between them. The CDR3 region is CASSPGDDKNIQYF. CDR3 nucleotide sequence: TGTGCCAGCAGCCCGGGGGATGACAAAAACATTCAGTACTTC.

This chain links TRBV18 with TRBJ2-2; D gene ambiguous. CDR3 size: 16 residues. CDR1 KGHSH and CDR2 LQKENI come from the germline V gene. V dropped 1 base and J dropped 0 bases, with 9 bases sitting between them. CDR3 nucleotides: TGTGCCAGCTCACCACTGGGTGGACCGAACACCGGGGAGCTGTTTTTT. It yields the protein CASSPLGGPNTGELFF. The whole variable domain, remainder taken from reference TRBV18 and TRBJ2-2, is NAGVMQNPRHLVRRRGQEARLRCSPMKGHSHVYWYRQLPEEGLKFMVYLQKENIIDESGMPKERFSAEFPKEGPSILRIQQVVRGDSAAYFCASSPLGGPNTGELFFGEGSRLTVL.

J is TRBJ2-5 and V is TRBV5-1; D remains unclear. V gave up 0 bases and J gave up 4 bases, with 7 bases separating them. Germline CDR1 and CDR2: SGHRS and YFSETQ. The CDR3 has 13 amino acids. CDR3 sequence (DNA): TGCGCCAGCAGCTTGGTGCCCCCAGAGACCCAGTACTTC. It yields the protein CASSLVPPETQYF.

The gene calls are TRBV12-3 or TRBV12-4 and TRBJ2-5; TRBD1 matches 8 bases. The J segment lost 3 bases and the V segment lost 6 bases, leaving 3 bases of the junction unmatched. This CDR3 has 13 residues. The DNA for the CDR3 is TGTGCCAGCAGCACGGACAGGGAAGAGACCCAGTACTTC. Protein sequence: CASSTDREETQYF.

This clonotype was seen many times. This chain joins TRBV20-1 and TRBJ1-5; D remains unclear. V was trimmed by 5 bases and J by 3 bases, leaving 11 bases between them. Germline V gene sequence: CDR1 DFQATT, CDR2 SNEGSKA (reference sequence). The CDR3 extends over 13 amino acids. In DNA form, the CDR3 reads TGCAGTGCTCTACTTCTGGCCAATCAGCCCCAGCATTTT. It codes for CSALLLANQPQHF.

This clonotype was counted ten times or more. The chain has TRBV28 and TRBJ2-7, with D possibly TRBD2 on 6 matching bases. This CDR3 contains 15 residues. Germline CDR1 and CDR2: MDHEN and SYDVKM. V dropped 7 bases and J dropped 2 bases, with 18 bases sitting between them. CDR3 residues: CASTRGASRTYEQYF. DNA of the CDR3: TGTGCCAGCACTCGCGGGGCTAGCCGAACCTACGAGCAGTACTTC.

This clonotype was seen ten or more times. The CDR3 reads CATSRGGTGGDGYTF. The CDR3 region has the DNA TGTGCCACCAGCAGAGGGGGGACAGGGGGAGATGGCTACACCTTC. This chain connects TRBV15 to TRBJ1-2, with TRBD1 identical over 11 bases. Germline lookup yields CDR1 LNHNV and CDR2 YYDKDF (reference sequence). Trimming cost V 1 base and J 6 bases; bases outside gene matches: 4. This CDR3 region has 15 residues.

This clonotype was observed a few times. The V and J genes are TRBV6-4 and TRBJ2-1; TRBD2 agrees at 12 bases. The CDR3 sequence is 19 residues long. From germline, CDR1 is MRHNA and CDR2 SNTAGT. V was clipped by 6 bases and J by 6 bases; unmatched bases: 18. DNA for the CDR3: TGTGCCAGCAGCAAGACAGGGGAGAAGGCTAGCGGGAGGGTCAATGAGCAGTTCTTC. Translating it yields CASSKTGEKASGRVNEQFF.

This clonotype was observed a handful of times. Here the CDR3 DNA reads TGCAGTGCCTACCAGACTAAAACAAGCCAGTTCTTC. Translated: CSAYQTKTSQFF. The chain has TRBV20-1 and TRBJ2-1, with D maybe TRBD2 (5 bases). The CDR3 runs 12 residues. Per the germline V gene, CDR1 is DFQATT and CDR2 is SNEGSKA (reference sequence). V lost 6 bases and J 13 bases, leaving 19 bases between the germline ends.

This clonotype was counted between two and nine times. The chain carries TRBV18 and TRBJ2-1; tentative D call: TRBD2 (6 bases). Germline V CDR1 and CDR2: KGHSH, LQKENI. The CDR3 totals 15 residues. Trimming took off 5 bases at V and 0 bases at J, with 11 bases between the two ends. The DNA for the CDR3 is TGTGCCAGCTCAATCTTAGCGGCCTCCTACAATGAGCAGTTCTTC. Protein: CASSILAASYNEQFF.

This clonotype was seen a few times. The chain links TRBV29-1 to TRBJ1-1; tentatively, D is TRBD1 (6 bases). The germline V and J ends were trimmed by 3 bases and 2 bases, with 10 bases remaining between them. This CDR3 is built from 13 residues. Germline CDR1 is SQVTM and CDR2 is ANQGSEA. CDR3 loop: CSVESGANTEAFF. CDR3 DNA sequence: TGCAGCGTTGAGTCGGGGGCTAACACTGAAGCTTTCTTT.

This clonotype was observed many times. This chain links TRBV19 with TRBJ2-7, with TRBD1 matching over 7 bases. Germline V gives CDR1 LNHDA, CDR2 SQIVND (reference sequence). The CDR3 extends over 14 amino acids. Unmatched junction bases numbered 9, after V lost 6 bases and J lost 4 bases. CDR3 nucleotides: TGTGCCAGTAGCCTCGAAGGGGGCTCGTACGAGCAGTACTTC. It translates to CASSLEGGSYEQYF.

This clonotype showed up just a few times. The chain carries TRBV20-1 and TRBJ2-1, with unresolved D. The CDR3 is made up of 11 amino acids. Trimming took 0 bases from V and 7 from J, leaving 4 bases between them. The V gene's germline CDR1 is DFQATT and CDR2 SNEGSKA (reference sequence). For the CDR3, the DNA is TGCAGTGCTAGAGAAGCGAATGAGCAGTTCTTC. Encoded protein: CSAREANEQFF.

This clonotype has only a few counts. The genes are TRBV14 and TRBJ2-7; no firm D call. Looked up from germline, CDR1 is SGHDN and CDR2 is FVKESK. This CDR3 has 13 amino acids. V lost 5 bases and J 9 bases, leaving 17 bases between the germline ends. This chain's CDR3 is CASSSLRLFGQYF. The DNA for the CDR3 is TGTGCCAGCAGCTCGTTGAGGCTTTTCGGGCAGTACTTC.

This clonotype was seen only a few times. The rearrangement links TRBV7-9 to TRBJ2-2; 11 nucleotides match TRBD2. V was pared by 6 bases and J by 3 bases, with 0 bases of the junction left unmatched. Germline V gene data show CDR1 as SEHNR and CDR2 as FQNEAQ (reference sequence). The CDR3 extends over 14 amino acids. CDR3 sequence (DNA): TGTGCCAGCAGACTAGCGGGGGACACCGGGGAGCTGTTTTTT. This sequence encodes CASRLAGDTGELFF.

The chain uses TRBV7-9 and TRBJ1-1; unclear D gene. The CDR3 runs to 11 residues. With 1 base removed from V and 8 bases from J, the gap between germline ends came to 5 bases. Germline V gene sequence: CDR1 SEHNR, CDR2 FQNEAQ (reference sequence). This CDR3 is CASSLVYEAFF. DNA of the CDR3: TGTGCCAGCAGCTTAGTCTACGAAGCTTTCTTT.

A few counts support this clonotype. The chain carries TRBV28 and TRBJ2-3, with 8 nucleotides matching TRBD2. V was pared by 6 bases and J by 2 bases, with 7 bases of the junction left unmatched. The CDR3 loop spans 15 amino acids. From germline, CDR1 is MDHEN and CDR2 SYDVKM. CDR3 in DNA: TGTGCCAGCAGGCCCAGCGGGGGTTACACAGATACGCAGTATTTT. Translation: CASRPSGGYTDTQYF.

V and J are TRBV18 and TRBJ2-1; 9 nucleotides match TRBD2. The CDR3 contains 15 residues. Looked up from germline, CDR1 is KGHSH and CDR2 is LQKENI. After removal of 4 bases from V and 4 bases from J, the junction contained 5 bases not matched to a gene. The CDR3 sequence is CASSLRTSEYNEQFF. In DNA, the CDR3 is TGTGCCAGCTCACTCAGGACTAGCGAGTACAATGAGCAGTTCTTC.

V is TRBV10-2 and J is TRBJ2-1, with D maybe TRBD2 (6 bases). CDR1 is WSHSY, CDR2 SAAADI, per germline. V was cut by 7 bases and J by 7 bases, with 17 bases left in between. This CDR3 spans 14 amino acids. The CDR3 reads CASTPRLVGNEQFF. The CDR3 bases are TGCGCCAGCACCCCGAGACTAGTCGGGAATGAGCAGTTCTTC.

This clonotype was recorded many times. This chain links TRBV18 with TRBJ2-7; D gene uncertain. The V gene lost 1 base and the J gene lost 6 bases, with 13 bases spanning the gap. Germline-derived CDR1 and CDR2 are KGHSH and LQKENI. The CDR3 consists of 14 residues. The CDR3 region has the DNA TGTGCCAGCTCACCACGGCAGACTGCAAGCGAGCAGTACTTC. Protein sequence: CASSPRQTASEQYF.

This clonotype was seen repeatedly, ten times or more. V gene TRBV6-2 or TRBV6-3 combines with J gene TRBJ2-1; D is unclear. CDR3 size: 11 residues. Germline loops: CDR1 MNHEY, CDR2 SVGEGT. V shed 4 bases and J shed 9 bases, with 7 bases lying between them. The DNA of the CDR3 is TGTGCCAGCAGTTTGAACATTGAGCAGTTCTTC. The encoded protein is CASSLNIEQFF.